This T cell receptor beta chain was captured by sequencing in a study of T cells in Graves' hyperthyroidism and ophthalmopathy. General study points: Using 13 V-J features, a model discriminated ophthalmopathy from stable hyperthyroidism. Most expanded thyroid clonotypes above 0.001 also appeared in blood.

As for this clonotype: The antigen is undetermined.

Researchers amplified the TCR beta CDR3 regions from RNA transcripts. The TCR CDR3 first-round RT-PCR relied on the HTBI primer set. One entry per CDR3 protein, called by TCRdb with MiXCR from the multiplex PCR reads. Of roughly 380,000 distinct CDR3 sequences listed, approximately 19% were seen once; the top ten hold 3% to 4%. V dropped 7 bases and J dropped 7; count of bases not matched to a gene: 11. The CDR3 has 14 residues. Germline-derived CDR1 and CDR2 are SNHLY and FYNNEI. Across 18 months, stable Graves' hyperthyroidism was marked by no progression to ophthalmopathy. PBMCs were obtained from 10 ml fresh peripheral blood.

The sequencing input was blood. This receptor was taken from a woman aged 18-29 years with Graves' hyperthyroidism. The chain combines TRBV2 with TRBJ1-1; 8 nucleotides line up with TRBD1. The CDR3 spells CASKTGAQIIEAFF. Written as DNA, the CDR3 is TGTGCCAGCAAGACAGGGGCCCAGATCATTGAAGCTTTCTTT.